Below, 6 T cell receptor beta chains from the same sample are listed, as sequenced in a study of patients and donors after allogeneic stem cell transplantation. One entry per CDR3 protein, called by TCRdb with MiXCR from the RT-PCR reads. There are about 57,000 distinct CDR3 sequences in the sample; roughly 13% occur only once, and around 30% lies in the top ten. Specimen: blood, either unsorted or a sorted T cell fraction (not recorded which). The receptor source for this set is a human donor who was either an allogeneic HSCT recipient or a stem cell or donor lymphocyte infusion donor (not recorded which). It is not recorded whose cells these are; they may come from a transplant donor.

V and J are TRBV27 and TRBJ1-5; D is undetermined. Trimming removed 0 bases at V and 3 bases at J, with 6 bases between. CDR3 size: 14 residues. Germline loops: CDR1 MNHEY, CDR2 SMNVEV (reference sequence). The CDR3 DNA reads TGTGCCAGCAGTTTATCGGGCTTCAATCAGCCCCAGCATTTT. Translated: CASSLSGFNQPQHF.

This clonotype was counted at least ten times. The chain joins TRBV5-1 to TRBJ1-6; no clear D. In germline, CDR1 is SGHRS, CDR2 YFSETQ. The CDR3 is 16 amino acids. V was clipped by 0 bases and J by 7 bases, with 14 bases between them. The CDR3 spells CASSLDAYGGNSPLHF. CDR3 DNA sequence: TGCGCCAGCAGCTTGGACGCCTACGGTGGGAATTCACCCCTCCACTTT.

This clonotype was seen only a few times. V and J are TRBV3-1 and TRBJ1-2; 11 bases line up with TRBD1. The CDR3 length is 16 residues. V lost 2 bases to trimming and J lost 3 bases; unmatched junction nucleotides: 5. The germline V gene has CDR1 LGHDT and CDR2 YNNKEL (reference sequence). The CDR3 reads CASSQQGQGADYGYTF. Here the CDR3 DNA reads TGTGCCAGCAGCCAACAAGGACAGGGGGCGGACTATGGCTACACCTTC.

The V call is TRBV7-9, the J call TRBJ1-1, with D unresolved. This CDR3 has 12 residues. Germline V CDR1 and CDR2: SEHNR, FQNEAQ (reference sequence). With 7 bases removed from V and 1 base from J, the gap between germline ends came to 7 bases. The CDR3 DNA follows: TGTGCCAGCACGACATGGAACACTGAAGCTTTCTTT. The encoded protein is CASTTWNTEAFF.

This clonotype turned up a few times. V and J are TRBV18 and TRBJ2-1; 7 bases fit TRBD1. The CDR3 runs to 12 residues. Germline V gene data show CDR1 as KGHSH and CDR2 as LQKENI. J lost 10 bases, V lost 6 bases, and 6 bases had no gene match. CDR3 nucleotides: TGTGCCAGCTCTATGGACAGGACAGAGCAGTTCTTC. Translated, it gives CASSMDRTEQFF. The variable domain in full, with the rest retrieved from reference TRBV18 and TRBJ2-1, is NAGVMQNPRHLVRRRGQEARLRCSPMKGHSHVYWYRQLPEEGLKFMVYLQKENIIDESGMPKERFSAEFPKEGPSILRIQQVVRGDSAAYFCASSMDRTEQFFGPGTRLTVL.

The CDR3 sequence: CASRGQGAGGELFF. CDR3 bases: TGTGCCAGCAGGGGACAGGGGGCTGGCGGGGAGCTGTTTTTT. This chain connects TRBV12-3 or TRBV12-4 to TRBJ2-2, with 12 bases identical to TRBD1. This CDR3 is built from 14 residues. The V and J ends lost 6 bases and 7 bases, in that order; junction bases with no gene match: 3.